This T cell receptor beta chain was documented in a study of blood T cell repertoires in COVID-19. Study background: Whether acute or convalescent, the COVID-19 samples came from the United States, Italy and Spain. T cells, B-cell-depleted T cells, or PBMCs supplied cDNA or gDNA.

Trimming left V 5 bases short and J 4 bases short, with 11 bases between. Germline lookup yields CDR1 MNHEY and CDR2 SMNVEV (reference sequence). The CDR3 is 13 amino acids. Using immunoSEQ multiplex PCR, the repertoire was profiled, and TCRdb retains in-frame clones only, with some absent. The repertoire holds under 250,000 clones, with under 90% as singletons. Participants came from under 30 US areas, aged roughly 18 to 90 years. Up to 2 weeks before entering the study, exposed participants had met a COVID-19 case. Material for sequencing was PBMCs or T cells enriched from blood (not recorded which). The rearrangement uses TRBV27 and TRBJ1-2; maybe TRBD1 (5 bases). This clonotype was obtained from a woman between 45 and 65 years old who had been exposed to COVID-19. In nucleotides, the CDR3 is TGTGCCAGCAGTCGAGACAGAGCCTATGGCTACACCTTC. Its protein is CASSRDRAYGYTF.